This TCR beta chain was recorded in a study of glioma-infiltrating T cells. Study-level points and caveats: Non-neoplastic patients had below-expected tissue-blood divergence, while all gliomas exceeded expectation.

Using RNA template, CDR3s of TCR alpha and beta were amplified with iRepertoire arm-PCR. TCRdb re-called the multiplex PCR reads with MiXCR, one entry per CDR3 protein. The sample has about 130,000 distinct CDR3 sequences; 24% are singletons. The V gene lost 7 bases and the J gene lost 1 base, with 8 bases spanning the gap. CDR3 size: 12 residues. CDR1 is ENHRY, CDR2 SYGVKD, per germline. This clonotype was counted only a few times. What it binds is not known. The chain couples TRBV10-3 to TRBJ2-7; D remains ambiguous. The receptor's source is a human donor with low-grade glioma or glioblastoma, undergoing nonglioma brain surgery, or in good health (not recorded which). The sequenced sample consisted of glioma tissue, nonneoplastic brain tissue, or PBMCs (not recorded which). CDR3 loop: CAIMVLSYEQYV. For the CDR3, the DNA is TGTGCCATCATGGTCCTGTCCTACGAGCAGTACGTC.